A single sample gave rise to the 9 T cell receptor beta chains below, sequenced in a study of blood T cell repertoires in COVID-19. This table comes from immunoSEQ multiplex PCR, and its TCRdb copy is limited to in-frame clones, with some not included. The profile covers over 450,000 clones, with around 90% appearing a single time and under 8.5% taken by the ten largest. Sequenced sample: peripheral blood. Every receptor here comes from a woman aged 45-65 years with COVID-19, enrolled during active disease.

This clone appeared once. For the CDR3, the DNA is TGTGCCATCAGTGCGCCACAAAGAGAAGCTTTCTTT. Protein product: CAISAPQREAFF. The chain employs TRBV10-3 and TRBJ1-1; D call uncertain. V dropped 4 bases and J dropped 8 bases, with 11 bases sitting between them. The CDR3 sequence is 12 residues long. In germline, CDR1 is ENHRY, CDR2 SYGVKD.

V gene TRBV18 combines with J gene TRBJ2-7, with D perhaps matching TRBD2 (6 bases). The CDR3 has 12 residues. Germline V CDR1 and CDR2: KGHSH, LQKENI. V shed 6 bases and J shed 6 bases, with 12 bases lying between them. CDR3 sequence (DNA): TGTGCCAGCTCCCCCGGGGAGGCCGAGCAGTACTTC. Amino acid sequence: CASSPGEAEQYF.

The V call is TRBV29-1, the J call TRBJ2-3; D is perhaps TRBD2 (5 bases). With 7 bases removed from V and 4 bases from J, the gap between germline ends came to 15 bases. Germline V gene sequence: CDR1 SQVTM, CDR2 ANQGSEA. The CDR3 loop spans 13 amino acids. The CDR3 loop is CSARILAPDTQYF. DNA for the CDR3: TGCAGCGCCAGAATCCTAGCCCCAGATACGCAGTATTTT.

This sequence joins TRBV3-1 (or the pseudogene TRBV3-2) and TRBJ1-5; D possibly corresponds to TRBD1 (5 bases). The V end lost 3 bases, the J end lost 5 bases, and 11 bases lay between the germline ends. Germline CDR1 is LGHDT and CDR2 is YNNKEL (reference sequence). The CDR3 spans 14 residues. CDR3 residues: CASSHSGKDQPQHF. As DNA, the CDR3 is TGTGCCAGCAGCCATTCAGGGAAGGATCAGCCCCAGCATTTT.

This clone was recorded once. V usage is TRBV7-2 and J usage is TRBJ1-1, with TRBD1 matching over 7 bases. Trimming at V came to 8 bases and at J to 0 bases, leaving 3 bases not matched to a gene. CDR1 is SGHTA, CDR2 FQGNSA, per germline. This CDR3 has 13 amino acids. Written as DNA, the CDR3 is TGTGCCAGCTGGGGACAGATGAACACTGAAGCTTTCTTT. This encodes CASWGQMNTEAFF.

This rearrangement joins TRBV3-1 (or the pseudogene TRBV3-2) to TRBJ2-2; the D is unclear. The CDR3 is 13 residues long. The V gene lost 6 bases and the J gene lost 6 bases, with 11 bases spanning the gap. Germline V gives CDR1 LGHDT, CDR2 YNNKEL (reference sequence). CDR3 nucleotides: TGTGCCAGCAGTCCCCTCCTTTCCGGGGAGCTGTTTTTT. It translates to CASSPLLSGELFF.

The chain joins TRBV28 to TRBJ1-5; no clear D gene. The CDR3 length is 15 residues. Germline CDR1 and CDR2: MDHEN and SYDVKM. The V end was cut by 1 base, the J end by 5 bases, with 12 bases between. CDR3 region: CASSLYGGSHQPQHF. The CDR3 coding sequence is TGTGCCAGCAGTTTATATGGAGGTAGTCATCAGCCCCAGCATTTT. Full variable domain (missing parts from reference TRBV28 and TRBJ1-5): DVKVTQSSRYLVKRTGEKVFLECVQDMDHENMFWYRQDPGLGLRLIYFSYDVKMKEKGDIPEGYSVSREKKERFSLILESASTNQTSMYLCASSLYGGSHQPQHFGDGTRLSIL.

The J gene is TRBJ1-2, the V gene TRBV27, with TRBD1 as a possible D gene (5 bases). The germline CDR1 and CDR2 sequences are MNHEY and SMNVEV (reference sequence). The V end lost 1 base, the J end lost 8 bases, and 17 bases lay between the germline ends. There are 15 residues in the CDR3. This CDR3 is CASSLYPGRRSGYTF. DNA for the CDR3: TGTGCCAGCAGTTTATATCCAGGGAGGAGGAGCGGCTACACCTTC.

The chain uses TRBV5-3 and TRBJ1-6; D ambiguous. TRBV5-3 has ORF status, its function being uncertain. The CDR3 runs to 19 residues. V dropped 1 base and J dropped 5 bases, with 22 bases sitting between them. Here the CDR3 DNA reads TGTGCCAGAAGCTTGATAGAGGCGGGGAATATAGCTGATAATTCACCCCTCCACTTT. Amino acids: CARSLIEAGNIADNSPLHF.